This T cell receptor (beta chain) was documented in a study of blood T cell repertoires in COVID-19 (dated by TCRdb to 2020 to 2022). Turning to the overall study: Collaborator samples came from the United States, Italy and Spain and covered acute and convalescent phases of COVID-19. The prospective study material was composed of cDNA or gDNA derived from T cells, B-cell-depleted T cells, or PBMCs. Deeply sampled blood TCRbeta repertoires from subjects exposed to, actively infected with, or recovered from COVID-19 were included in the dataset. A freely available public database, intended as a resource for researchers studying the immune response to SARS-CoV-2, is where the repertoires were released. Samples were obtained from the ongoing ImmuneRACE study (first 160 participants) and from over 1,000 subjects provided by 6 global collaborators. The sample metadata nearly always contained a de-identified subject ID, COVID-19 status, age in years and sex. Where HLA class I and class II types were available, the types were taken from metadata supplied by the sample provider, not from assay-based typing.

The immunoSEQ Assay, a bias-controlled multiplex PCR, was used to amplify TCRbeta CDR3 regions from genomic DNA. The paper's processing steps were these. Within the assay, amplification of reference gene primers was used to estimate how many nucleated cells each sample contained. Sequence reads were collapsed and filtered to measure the absolute abundance of every unique TCRbeta CDR3 rearrangement. For each sample, productive Simpson clonality was calculated as the square root of Simpson's diversity index over productive rearrangements. The clones in this table, taken by TCRdb from immuneACCESS, are in-frame only. Not every clone is retained; where verified, under half of the shortfall comes from an unresolved V gene, and the cause of the rest is unknown. That table supplies the V and J calls and clone size; D and trimming were determined from the DNA. Recorded for this sample are about 130,000 clones; about 88% of them occurred a single time. The ten most abundant clones make up about 2.3% of the sample.

On the study overall, not on this receptor specifically: The quantity of clinical and demographic metadata differed by source and by participant and was supplied without curation.

Concerning this clone itself: This clone's antigen is unknown. The input lacks base qualities; no much larger clone sits a single base away.

Participants in the prospective study were enrolled through a virtual design, were aged about 18 to 100 years, and lived in 20 to 30 United States geographic areas. To assign participants to cohorts, the prospective study relied on clinical history that participants themselves reported in a screening survey and a study questionnaire. For ImmuneRACE Cohort 3, a participant was defined as recovered based on two consecutive negative NP/OP PCR tests, clearance by a healthcare professional, or resolution of symptoms. In the prospective study, mobile phlebotomists collected whole blood, serum and a nasopharyngeal or oropharyngeal swab from each participant. Additional blood draws and questionnaires over an approximately two-month period could optionally be provided by prospective study participants. Blood samples from the prospective study were shipped frozen or at room temperature prior to DNA extraction.

V is reduced by 5 bases and J by 7 bases, leaving a spacing of 18 bases between them. The germline V gene (reference sequence) yields MNHEY for CDR1 and SMNVEV for CDR2. The CDR3 numbers 14 residues from cysteine through phenylalanine. Of all the DNA, just the CDR3 is kept, 42 bases in frame from base 1. Here the chain combines TRBV27 and TRBJ2-7, with TRBD1 as a weak D call on 5 bases. Input material: PBMCs or T cells enriched from blood (not recorded which). The sequence derives from a woman aged 45-59 years who had recovered from COVID-19. The CDR3 protein is CASSPLYRPEEQYF. DNA sequence: TGTGCCAGCAGTCCGCTCTACAGGCCCGAGGAGCAGTACTTC.